These 27 T cell receptor beta chains were sequenced from one sample in a study of blood T cell repertoires in COVID-19. Measured with immunoSEQ multiplex PCR; TCRdb has only the in-frame clones, and not every one. The sample shows roughly 68,000 clones, 80% to 90% of them seen only once. Input material: peripheral blood. These TCRs come from a man in his fifties or sixties with active COVID-19.

V gene TRBV18 combines with J gene TRBJ2-1; 11 bases are a match to TRBD2. This CDR3 spans 15 amino acids. Germline lookup yields CDR1 KGHSH and CDR2 LQKENI. The junction had 0 bases not matched to a gene; V was cut back by 1 base and J by 4 bases. The CDR3 DNA sequence: TGTGCCAGCTCACCACTAGCGGGGGGGTACAATGAGCAGTTCTTC. The encoded protein is CASSPLAGGYNEQFF.

The rearrangement joins TRBV27 to TRBJ2-7; 11 nucleotides agree with TRBD2. The germline gives CDR1 MNHEY, CDR2 SMNVEV (reference sequence). This CDR3 has 16 amino acids. J lost 7 bases, V lost 3 bases, and 11 bases had no gene match. Here the CDR3 reads CASSFTGTSGGGEQYF. The CDR3 bases are TGTGCCAGCAGTTTTACCGGGACTAGCGGCGGGGGGGAGCAGTACTTC.

This chain joins TRBV6-6 and TRBJ2-2; possibly TRBD2 for D (5 bases). The CDR3 contains 15 residues. From germline, CDR1 is MNHNY and CDR2 SVGAGI (reference sequence). Trimming removed 3 bases from V and 4 bases from J, with 12 bases in between. The CDR3 DNA follows: TGTGCCAGCAGTTATATACTAGGGAGCACCGGGGAGCTGTTTTTT. It encodes CASSYILGSTGELFF.

The chain joins TRBV19 to TRBJ2-2, with a weak D call TRBD1 (6 bases). CDR1 is LNHDA, CDR2 SQIVND, per germline (reference sequence). The CDR3 loop spans 14 amino acids. Deletions cut 3 bases from V and 4 bases from J, with 9 bases between. CDR3 coding DNA: TGTGCCAGTAGTATCACAGGGTTCACCGGGGAGCTGTTTTTT. Its translation: CASSITGFTGELFF. The whole variable domain, remainder taken from reference TRBV19 and TRBJ2-2, is DGGITQSPKYLFRKEGQNVTLSCEQNLNHDAMYWYRQDPGQGLRLIYYSQIVNDFQKGDIAEGYSVSREKKESFPLTVTSAQKNPTAFYLCASSITGFTGELFFGEGSRLTVL.

The chain carries TRBV4-3 and TRBJ1-3; D uncertain. CDR1 and CDR2 (germline): LGHNA, YSLEER. V shed 0 bases and J shed 4 bases, with 16 bases lying between them. This CDR3 has 17 residues. The CDR3 DNA reads TGCGCCAGCAGCCAAGAAGTCCGCGGGTACGGCGGAAACACCATATATTTT. Translating it yields CASSQEVRGYGGNTIYF.

The genes are TRBV11-2 and TRBJ2-3; the match to TRBD2 covers 8 bases. With V trimmed by 2 bases and J by 2 bases, 3 bases remained unmatched. The CDR3 length is 15 residues. Per the germline V gene, CDR1 is SGHAT and CDR2 is FQNNGV. This chain's CDR3 is CASSLRGGDTDTQYF. CDR3 in DNA: TGTGCCAGCAGCTTACGGGGGGGGGACACAGATACGCAGTATTTT.

The chain uses TRBV7-9 and TRBJ2-7; TRBD1 is a possible D gene (5 bases). CDR3 length equals 14 residues. Trimming took 6 bases from V and 2 from J, leaving 14 bases between them. Germline V gene sequence: CDR1 SEHNR, CDR2 FQNEAQ (reference sequence). The CDR3 loop reads CASSPRQGPYEQYF. CDR3 nucleotides: TGTGCCAGCAGTCCAAGGCAGGGCCCCTACGAGCAGTACTTC. The whole variable domain, remainder taken from reference TRBV7-9 and TRBJ2-7, is DTGVSQNPRHKITKRGQNVTFRCDPISEHNRLYWYRQTLGQGPEFLTYFQNEAQLEKSRLLSDRFSAERPKGSFSTLEIQRTEQGDSAMYLCASSPRQGPYEQYFGPGTRLTVT.

J is TRBJ1-1 and V is TRBV6-2 or TRBV6-3, with D unresolved. Trimming removed 0 bases from V and 0 bases from J, with 11 bases in between. The CDR3 is 16 amino acids. Per the germline V gene, CDR1 is MNHEY and CDR2 is SVGEGT. The CDR3 DNA sequence: TGTGCCAGCAGTTACTCCTGGGCGAGGGTGAACACTGAAGCTTTCTTT. As protein: CASSYSWARVNTEAFF.

The chain couples TRBV7-2 to TRBJ2-2; TRBD2 matches at 8 bases. Trimming cost V 0 bases and J 4 bases; bases outside gene matches: 4. This CDR3 spans 16 amino acids. The germline gives CDR1 SGHTA, CDR2 FQGNSA. For the CDR3, the DNA is TGTGCCAGCAGCTTAGCGGGACTAGGAGGCACCGGGGAGCTGTTTTTT. This codes for CASSLAGLGGTGELFF.

This clone showed up just a few times. The rearrangement uses TRBV21-1 and TRBJ1-6. TRBV21-1 is an annotated pseudogene. The CDR3 totals 16 residues. The CDR3 is CASSPRGQRGDSPLHF. CDR3 sequence (DNA): TGTGCCAGCAGCCCCCGGGGCCAGCGGGGGGATTCACCCCTCCACTTT.

The count of this clone is one. The chain is built from TRBV6-8 and TRBJ1-5; 9 positions agree with TRBD1. CDR3 length: 15 residues. V lost 5 bases and J lost 6; bases outside the gene matches: 8. The germline V gene encodes CDR1 MNHGY and CDR2 SAAAGT. CDR3 loop: CASSPPGQGTQPQHF. The CDR3 coding sequence is TGTGCCAGCAGTCCGCCGGGACAGGGTACTCAGCCCCAGCATTTT.

The chain combines TRBV5-6 with TRBJ1-2, with 7 bases aligning to TRBD1. Looked up from germline, CDR1 is SGHDT and CDR2 is YYEEEE. With V trimmed by 3 bases and J by 3 bases, 2 bases remained unmatched. There are 13 residues in the CDR3. The CDR3 coding sequence is TGTGCCAGCAGCTCGGGACAGTACTATGGCTACACCTTC. Translating gives CASSSGQYYGYTF.

The count of this clone is one. This chain connects TRBV5-1 to TRBJ1-1; TRBD1 matches 10 bases. CDR3 length: 20 amino acids. The trim removed 2 bases at V and 4 bases at J, leaving 20 bases unmatched. CDR1 and CDR2 (germline): SGHRS, YFSETQ. The CDR3 coding sequence is TGCGCCAGCAGCTTACGACAGGGGGCTAGGGAGGTGGTTGGGAGCACTGAAGCTTTCTTT. As protein: CASSLRQGAREVVGSTEAFF. The full variable domain, its missing parts supplied by reference TRBV5-1 and TRBJ1-1, is KAGVTQTPRYLIKTRGQQVTLSCSPISGHRSVSWYQQTPGQGLQFLFEYFSETQRNKGNFPGRFSGRQFSNSRSEMNVSTLELGDSALYLCASSLRQGAREVVGSTEAFFGQGTRLTVV.

The chain couples TRBV5-1 to TRBJ2-1; TRBD2 matches 8 bases. Trimming cost V 2 bases and J 6 bases; bases outside gene matches: 10. CDR3 size: 16 residues. Germline V gives CDR1 SGHRS, CDR2 YFSETQ. This chain's CDR3 is CASSFAARTSGNEQFF. The CDR3 DNA reads as TGCGCCAGCAGCTTCGCCGCCCGAACTAGCGGCAATGAGCAGTTCTTC. The full variable domain, rest sourced from reference TRBV5-1 and TRBJ2-1, is KAGVTQTPRYLIKTRGQQVTLSCSPISGHRSVSWYQQTPGQGLQFLFEYFSETQRNKGNFPGRFSGRQFSNSRSEMNVSTLELGDSALYLCASSFAARTSGNEQFFGPGTRLTVL.

The chain uses TRBV29-1 and TRBJ1-1, with TRBD1 as a possible D gene (6 bases). The CDR3 extends over 14 amino acids. Germline lookup yields CDR1 SQVTM and CDR2 ANQGSEA. V gave up 7 bases and J gave up 5 bases, with 20 bases separating them. This CDR3 is CSAGTRNDRTEAFF. CDR3 coding DNA: TGCAGCGCGGGGACACGGAATGATAGGACTGAAGCTTTCTTT.

This chain joins TRBV7-3 and TRBJ2-1; 7 bases are shared with TRBD2. CDR1 and CDR2 (germline): SGHTA, FQGTGA. CDR3 size: 16 residues. V dropped 5 bases and J dropped 0; count of bases not matched to a gene: 7. The CDR3 loop reads CASSPNGGSSYNEQFF. CDR3 DNA: TGTGCCAGCAGCCCCAATGGCGGGAGCTCCTACAATGAGCAGTTCTTC.

This chain links TRBV4-1 with TRBJ2-5, with TRBD2 matching over 8 bases. Losses at the gene ends were 0 bases for V and 2 bases for J; bases not matched to a gene: 8. This CDR3 is built from 17 residues. Per germline, CDR1 MGHRA and CDR2 YSYEKL. CDR3 residues: CASSQDIGGGPQETQYF. The CDR3 bases are TGCGCCAGCAGCCAAGATATTGGCGGGGGGCCTCAAGAGACCCAGTACTTC.

The chain is built from TRBV3-1 (or the pseudogene TRBV3-2) and TRBJ1-2; D uncertain. Germline CDR1 is LGHDT and CDR2 is YNNKEL (reference sequence). The length of the CDR3 is 18 residues. Between the trimmed V and J ends, which lost 1 base and 2 bases, there was a span of 20 bases. CDR3 residues: CASSQALYSPGSNYGYTF. CDR3 sequence (DNA): TGTGCCAGCAGCCAAGCCTTATATTCTCCGGGAAGCAACTATGGCTACACCTTC.

V is TRBV9 and J is TRBJ1-5; 7 positions agree with TRBD1. V gave up 4 bases and J gave up 7 bases; unmatched junction bases: 11. Germline loops: CDR1 SGDLS, CDR2 YYNGEE. The CDR3 spans 15 residues. The CDR3 nucleotides are TGTGCCAGCAGCCAAGAAGGGGGCTCGGTGCAGCCCCAGCATTTT. Residues: CASSQEGGSVQPQHF.

V is TRBV5-4 and J is TRBJ2-7; the match to TRBD2 covers 11 bases. The CDR3 loop spans 16 amino acids. Losses at the gene ends were 0 bases for V and 7 bases for J; bases not matched to a gene: 9. Germline V lookup: CDR1 SGHNT, CDR2 YYREEE (reference sequence). The CDR3 protein is CASSLGSSGGRREQYF. For the CDR3, the DNA is TGTGCCAGCAGCTTGGGATCTAGCGGGGGGAGGAGGGAGCAGTACTTC.

The V call is TRBV6-5, the J call TRBJ2-5; a weak D match, TRBD2 (7 bases). Deletions cut 8 bases from V and 4 bases from J, with 17 bases between. Germline V gene sequence: CDR1 MNHEY, CDR2 SVGAGI. The CDR3 loop spans 14 amino acids. CDR3 DNA: TGTGCCAGCTGGGGGGGGGCCCCCGGAGAGACCCAGTACTTC. Protein product: CASWGGAPGETQYF.

This chain joins TRBV5-1 and TRBJ2-2, with TRBD1 matching 8 bases. Germline V CDR1 and CDR2: SGHRS, YFSETQ. The CDR3 contains 15 residues. The trim removed 4 bases at V and 3 bases at J, leaving 5 bases unmatched. The CDR3 is CASSTGTGDTGELFF. CDR3 DNA sequence: TGCGCCAGCAGCACCGGGACAGGCGACACCGGGGAGCTGTTTTTT.

This clone turned up a few times. This chain joins TRBV25-1 and TRBJ1-6, with D possibly TRBD1 on 6 matching bases. Trimming took 8 bases from V and 7 from J, leaving 12 bases between them. The germline CDR1 and CDR2 sequences are MGHDK and SYGVNS. The CDR3 sequence is 13 residues long. CDR3 in amino acids: CASAQGNNSPLHF. CDR3 nucleotides: TGTGCCAGCGCGCAGGGGAACAATTCACCCCTCCACTTT. The variable domain in full, completed from reference TRBV25-1 and TRBJ1-6, reads EADIYQTPRYLVIGTGKKITLECSQTMGHDKMYWYQQDPGMELHLIHYSYGVNSTEKGDLSSESTVSRIRTEHFPLTLESARPSHTSQYLCASAQGNNSPLHFGNGTRLTVT.

The rearrangement links TRBV14 to TRBJ1-1, with D perhaps TRBD1 (5 bases). Trimming removed 1 base at V and 6 bases at J, with 9 bases between. Germline V gives CDR1 SGHDN, CDR2 FVKESK. This CDR3 region has 13 residues. In DNA form, the CDR3 reads TGTGCCAGCAGCCAAGTACAGGTCTCTGAAGCTTTCTTT. As protein: CASSQVQVSEAFF.

This clone showed up just a few times. This chain links TRBV24-1 with TRBJ1-2; D is unresolved. The V end lost 4 bases, the J end lost 2 bases, and 22 bases lay between the germline ends. The CDR3 sequence is 18 residues long. CDR1 and CDR2 (germline): KGHDR, SFDVKD. The CDR3 nucleotides are TGTGCCACCAGTGACCCCAAGTTATCTACGGGGATCAACTATGGCTACACCTTC. This sequence encodes CATSDPKLSTGINYGYTF.

The gene calls are TRBV5-1 and TRBJ1-1; 8 nucleotides match TRBD1. This CDR3 contains 16 residues. Germline assignment: CDR1 SGHRS and CDR2 YFSETQ. V shed 4 bases and J 0 bases; nucleotides not matched to a gene: 8. CDR3: CASSPTDRVLNTEAFF. CDR3 sequence (DNA): TGCGCCAGCAGCCCTACGGACAGGGTCCTGAACACTGAAGCTTTCTTT.

In its sample, this clone was seen a few times. This chain links TRBV7-9 with TRBJ1-2; TRBD1 matches 8 bases. The germline V gene has CDR1 SEHNR and CDR2 FQNEAQ (reference sequence). The CDR3 has 15 amino acids. V lost 5 bases and J lost 2; bases outside the gene matches: 7. In DNA form, the CDR3 reads TGTGCCAGCAGCACTTCAGACAGGGGAAACTATGGCTACACCTTC. Its protein is CASSTSDRGNYGYTF.